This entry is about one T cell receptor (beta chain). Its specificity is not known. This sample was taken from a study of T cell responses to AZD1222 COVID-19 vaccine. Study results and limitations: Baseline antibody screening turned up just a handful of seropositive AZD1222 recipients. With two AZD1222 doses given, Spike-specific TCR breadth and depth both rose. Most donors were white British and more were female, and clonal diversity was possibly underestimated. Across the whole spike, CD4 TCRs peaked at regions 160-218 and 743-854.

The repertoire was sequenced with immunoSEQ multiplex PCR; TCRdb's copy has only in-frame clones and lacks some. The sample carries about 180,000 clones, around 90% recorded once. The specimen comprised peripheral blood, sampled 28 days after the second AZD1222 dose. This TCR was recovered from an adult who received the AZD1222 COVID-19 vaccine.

The CDR3 DNA reads TGTGCCAGCAGCTCAGGAATTACTAGCGTCTCTAGCACAGATACGCAGTATTTT. Translated: CASSSGITSVSSTDTQYF. J is TRBJ2-3 and V is TRBV7-2; TRBD2 aligns across 7 bases. This CDR3 is 18 amino acids long. The V gene's germline CDR1 is SGHTA and CDR2 FQGNSA. The ends lost 4 bases at V and 0 bases at J; junction bases unmatched: 13.